These 18 T cell receptor beta chains originate from one sample sequenced in a study of T cells in women clearing cervical HPV infection. Sequencing was performed with immunoSEQ multiplex PCR; in TCRdb, only in-frame clones are kept and a portion is missing. This sample lists approximately 49,000 clones; its ten largest clones have around 1.6%. The sample comprised blood buffy coat. The receptors derive from a woman aged 18 to 75 with a cervical HPV16 infection that either progressed to CIN3+ or cleared (not recorded which).

Note on this clone: Read sequence stops 3 residues before the CDR3 end, and the germline J gene provides the missing end. The chain uses TRBV11-2 and TRBJ1-6; D possibly corresponds to TRBD1 (5 bases). The CDR3 has 15 amino acids. Germline V gene data show CDR1 as SGHAT and CDR2 as FQNNGV. V shed 2 bases and J shed 9 bases, with 14 bases lying between them. CDR3 protein: CASSLRGTQGSPLHF. The CDR3 DNA, read in part, is TGTGCCAGCAGCTTACGAGGGACTCAAGGTTCACCC.

With regard to this clone: The read terminates 3 residues before the CDR3 end, so the remaining end is supplied by the germline J gene. The chain recombines TRBV2 with TRBJ1-6; D call uncertain. The CDR3 has 10 residues. CDR1 is SNHLY and CDR2 is FYNNEI in the germline V gene. CDR3 DNA (partial): TGTGCCAGCAGCCTAGCCGCC. This translates into CASSLAA. The full CDR3 reads CASSLAALHF.

Turning to this clone: The CDR3 goes on 3 residues after the read ends, and that part is filled in from the germline J gene. The chain uses TRBV20-1 and TRBJ2-1; 7 bases fit TRBD1. J lost 7 bases, V lost 5 bases, and 14 bases had no gene match. Germline-derived CDR1 and CDR2 are DFQATT and SNEGSKA (reference sequence). This CDR3 has 15 amino acids. CDR3 protein: CSALDRARGWNEQFF. CDR3 DNA, as far as it was read: TGCAGTGCTCTAGACAGGGCAAGGGGGTGGAATGAG.

This clone registers medium-sized (0.01 to 0.1%) by frequency. The sequenced fragment ends 3 residues before the CDR3 boundary, so the rest is inferred from the germline J gene. J is TRBJ2-5 and V is TRBV10-3; D perhaps matches TRBD1 (5 bases). Germline CDR1 reads ENHRY; CDR2 reads SYGVKD. Trimming cost V 2 bases and J 5 bases, with 15 bases left between them. The CDR3 sequence is 15 residues long. CDR3 amino acids: CAISENQGIGETQYF. The sequenced CDR3 bases are TGTGCCATCAGTGAGAACCAGGGAATAGGGGAGACC.

In the case of this clone: The read ends 3 residues before the CDR3 terminus; that terminus is restored from the germline J gene. V is TRBV19 and J is TRBJ2-3; 10 bases align to TRBD2. Trimming at V came to 8 bases and at J to 2 bases, leaving 7 bases not matched to a gene. Germline V gene sequence: CDR1 LNHDA, CDR2 SQIVND (reference sequence). The CDR3 totals 15 residues. CDR3 DNA (partial): TGTGCCAGTCGACCGACTAGCGGGTTCACAGATACG. Its protein is CASRPTSGFTDT. The CDR3, in full, reads CASRPTSGFTDTQYF. The full variable domain, with the rest looked up from reference TRBV19 and TRBJ2-3, is DGGITQSPKYLFRKEGQNVTLSCEQNLNHDAMYWYRQDPGQGLRLIYYSQIVNDFQKGDIAEGYSVSREKKESFPLTVTSAQKNPTAFYLCASRPTSGFTDTQYFGPGTRLTVL.

Comments on this clone: The CDR3 is cut off 3 residues early in the read; its end comes from the germline J gene. This rearrangement joins TRBV18 to TRBJ2-7; 8 nucleotides line up with TRBD1. The V gene's germline CDR1 is KGHSH and CDR2 LQKENI. CDR3 length: 15 residues. With 1 base clipped from V and 4 bases from J, the junction kept 6 bases outside the gene matches. The sequenced CDR3 bases are TGTGCCAGCTCACCACGGGCAGGGGGCACGTACGAG. This encodes CASSPRAGGTYE. The CDR3, in full, reads CASSPRAGGTYEQYF. Combining the CDR3 with reference TRBV18 and TRBJ2-7 gives the whole variable domain NAGVMQNPRHLVRRRGQEARLRCSPMKGHSHVYWYRQLPEEGLKFMVYLQKENIIDESGMPKERFSAEFPKEGPSILRIQQVVRGDSAAYFCASSPRAGGTYEQYFGPGTRLTVT.

Worth noting for this clone: Read data end 3 residues before the CDR3 end; the end is taken from the germline J gene. V usage is TRBV11-2 and J usage is TRBJ1-1, with 9 bases fitting TRBD1. Per germline, CDR1 SGHAT and CDR2 FQNNGV. The CDR3 runs 15 residues. The part of the CDR3 DNA that was read is TGTGCCAGCAGTTACCCCCCCGGGACAGGGAATATC. Translating gives CASSYPPGTGNI. The CDR3 in its entirety is CASSYPPGTGNIAFF.

Comments on this clone: The DNA ends 3 residues before the CDR3 does, and the rest of the CDR3 is filled in from the germline J gene. The chain employs TRBV20-1 and TRBJ2-7, with TRBD2 matching over 10 bases. V was pared by 6 bases and J by 2 bases, with 7 bases of the junction left unmatched. This CDR3 region has 14 residues. The germline V gene encodes CDR1 DFQATT and CDR2 SNEGSKA (reference sequence). Partial CDR3 DNA: TGCAGTGCGACTTCTAGCGGGGGAACCTACGAG. It translates to CSATSSGGTYE. The whole CDR3 is CSATSSGGTYEQYF.

Points on this clone: The read halts 3 residues ahead of the CDR3 end, with the missing end drawn from the germline J gene. The gene calls are TRBV28 and TRBJ1-1; 10 nucleotides match TRBD1. CDR1 and CDR2 from the germline V gene are MDHEN and SYDVKM. This CDR3 is 18 amino acids long. After removal of 3 bases from V and 1 base from J, the junction contained 11 bases not matched to a gene. The CDR3 bases that were read are TGTGCCAGCAGTTTGTGGCCCAGACAGGGGGCAAAGAACACTGAA. Its translation is CASSLWPRQGAKNTE. The whole CDR3 protein reads CASSLWPRQGAKNTEAFF.

Points on this clone: The read ends 3 residues shy of where the CDR3 ends; the end is completed using the germline J gene. The chain is built from TRBV27 and TRBJ2-5; D is perhaps TRBD1 (6 bases). CDR3 length equals 14 residues. Germline CDR1 is MNHEY and CDR2 is SMNVEV (reference sequence). Trimming took 8 bases from V and 5 from J, leaving 18 bases between them. The CDR3 reads CASRKTGGGETQYF. CDR3 DNA (partial): TGTGCCAGCCGGAAGACAGGCGGCGGGGAGACC.

Notes on this clone: The observed sequence ends 3 residues before the CDR3 terminus, with the missing tail filled in from the germline J gene. V usage is TRBV20-1 and J usage is TRBJ2-1; D ambiguous. The CDR3 loop spans 15 amino acids. V was trimmed by 0 bases and J by 1 base, leaving 10 bases between them. Germline CDR1 DFQATT, CDR2 SNEGSKA (reference sequence). The CDR3 sequence is CSARERVPSYNEQFF. The part of the CDR3 DNA that was read is TGCAGTGCTAGAGAGCGAGTCCCATCCTACAATGAG.

Worth noting for this clone: The CDR3 end falls 3 residues outside the read, so it is completed with the germline J gene. The V gene is TRBV19, the J gene TRBJ1-5, with no clear D. V lost 3 bases to trimming and J lost 6 bases, with 9 bases between them. The CDR3 runs to 13 residues. Germline V gene data show CDR1 as LNHDA and CDR2 as SQIVND (reference sequence). The sequenced CDR3 bases are TGTGCCAGTAGTATCGGGGTCGGTCAGCCC. Translated, it gives CASSIGVGQP. The whole CDR3 sequence reads CASSIGVGQPQHF.

Of note for this clone: Read sequence stops 3 residues before the CDR3 end, and the germline J gene provides the missing end. The chain employs TRBV7-9 and TRBJ1-2; 10 nucleotides align to TRBD1. J was trimmed by 2 bases and V by 11 bases; bases with no gene match: 8. The CDR3 consists of 14 residues. Per the germline V gene, CDR1 is SEHNR and CDR2 is FQNEAQ (reference sequence). The CDR3 DNA, read in part, is TGTGCCGGTACCGGGACAGGGGAAAACTATGGC. Its translation: CAGTGTGENYG. The whole CDR3 protein is CAGTGTGENYGYTF.

Of note for this clone: The read finishes 3 residues shy of the CDR3 end, and the germline J gene is used to complete it. The gene calls are TRBV20-1 and TRBJ2-7; 10 bases are shared with TRBD1. The junction had 11 bases not matched to a gene; V was cut back by 6 bases and J by 3 bases. Germline CDR1 and CDR2: DFQATT and SNEGSKA (reference sequence). The length of the CDR3 is 15 residues. The chain's CDR3 is CSATLGTGASYEQYF. The DNA read from the CDR3 is TGCAGTGCAACACTCGGGACAGGGGCAAGCTACGAG.

As for this clone: The CDR3 end is not reached by the read, which stops 3 residues before it; the germline J gene fills it in. This chain uses TRBV5-1 with TRBJ2-7; 7 bases are a match to TRBD2. V lost 1 base, J lost 4 bases, and 11 bases stayed unmatched. Germline V lookup: CDR1 SGHRS, CDR2 YFSETQ. The CDR3 spans 16 residues. The CDR3 here is CASSLRAGVSQYEQYF. CDR3 DNA (partial): TGCGCCAGCAGCTTGCGTGCGGGAGTATCCCAATACGAG. Drawing the rest from reference TRBV5-1 and TRBJ2-7, the complete variable domain is KAGVTQTPRYLIKTRGQQVTLSCSPISGHRSVSWYQQTPGQGLQFLFEYFSETQRNKGNFPGRFSGRQFSNSRSEMNVSTLELGDSALYLCASSLRAGVSQYEQYFGPGTRLTVT.

Incomplete CDR3 DNA: TGCAGTGCGACCGGGACAGGGGGAATCACAGATACG. It translates to CSATGTGGITDT. The complete CDR3 sequence is CSATGTGGITDTQYF. The chain links TRBV20-1 to TRBJ2-3; 11 bases align to TRBD1. The read stops 3 residues short of the end of the CDR3; the missing end is completed from the germline J gene. V dropped 6 bases and J dropped 2; count of bases not matched to a gene: 7. Germline CDR1 is DFQATT and CDR2 is SNEGSKA (reference sequence). The CDR3 is 15 residues long.

Worth noting for this clone: The DNA ends 3 residues before the CDR3 does, and the rest of the CDR3 is filled in from the germline J gene. This chain uses TRBV19 with TRBJ2-2; TRBD1 agrees at 7 bases. With V trimmed by 3 bases and J by 6 bases, 4 bases remained unmatched. The CDR3 contains 14 residues. CDR1 is LNHDA and CDR2 is SQIVND in the germline V gene (reference sequence). The CDR3 loop reads CASSIGQAAGELFF. CDR3 DNA (partial): TGTGCCAGTAGTATCGGACAGGCTGCCGGGGAG.

With regard to this clone: The read gets to within 3 residues of the CDR3 end, and the germline J gene fills in the rest. The chain is built from TRBV5-1 and TRBJ2-3; 8 bases are shared with TRBD1. The CDR3 runs 15 residues. Looked up from germline, CDR1 is SGHRS and CDR2 is YFSETQ. Trimming at V came to 5 bases and at J to 2 bases, leaving 7 bases not matched to a gene. CDR3 bases read: TGCGCCAGCAGAGTCAGGGGGCCCACCACAGATACG. It translates to CASRVRGPTTDT. The full CDR3 reads CASRVRGPTTDTQYF.